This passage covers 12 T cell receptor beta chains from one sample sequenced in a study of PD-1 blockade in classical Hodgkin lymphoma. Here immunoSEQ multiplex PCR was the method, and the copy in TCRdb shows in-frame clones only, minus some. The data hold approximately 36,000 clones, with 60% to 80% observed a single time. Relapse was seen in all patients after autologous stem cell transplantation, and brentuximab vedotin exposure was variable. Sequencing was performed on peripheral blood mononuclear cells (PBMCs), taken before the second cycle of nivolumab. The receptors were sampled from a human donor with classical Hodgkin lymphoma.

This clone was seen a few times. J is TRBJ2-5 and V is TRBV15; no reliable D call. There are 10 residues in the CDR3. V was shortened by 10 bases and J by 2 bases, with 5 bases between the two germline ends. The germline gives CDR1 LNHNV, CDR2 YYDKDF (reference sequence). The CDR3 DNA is TGTGCCATCGGTCAAGAGACCCAGTACTTC. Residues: CAIGQETQYF.

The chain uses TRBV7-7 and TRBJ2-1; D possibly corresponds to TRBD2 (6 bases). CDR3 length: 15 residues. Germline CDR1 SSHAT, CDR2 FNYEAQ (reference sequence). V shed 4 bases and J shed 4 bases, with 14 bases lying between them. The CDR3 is CASSYIAAPYNEQFF. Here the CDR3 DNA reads TGTGCCAGCAGCTATATAGCGGCCCCTTACAATGAGCAGTTCTTC.

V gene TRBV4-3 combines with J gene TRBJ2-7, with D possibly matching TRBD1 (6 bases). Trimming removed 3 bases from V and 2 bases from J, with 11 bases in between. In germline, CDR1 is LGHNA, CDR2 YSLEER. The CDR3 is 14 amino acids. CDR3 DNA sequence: TGCGCCAGCAGCCAGAAACAGGGACCCTACGAGCAGTACTTC. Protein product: CASSQKQGPYEQYF.

CDR3 residues: CASRGTGYYGYTF. Written as DNA, the CDR3 is TGTGCCAGCAGGGGGACAGGGTACTATGGCTACACCTTC. J is TRBJ1-2 and V is TRBV6-5, with 9 bases that match TRBD1. The CDR3 covers 13 residues. Germline CDR1 and CDR2: MNHEY and SVGAGI. J was trimmed by 3 bases and V by 6 bases; bases with no gene match: 2.

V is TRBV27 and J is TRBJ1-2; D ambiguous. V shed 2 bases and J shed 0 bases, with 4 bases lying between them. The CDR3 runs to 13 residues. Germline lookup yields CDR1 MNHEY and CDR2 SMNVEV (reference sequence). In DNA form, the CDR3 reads TGTGCCAGCAGTTTAACTCCTAACTATGGCTACACCTTC. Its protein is CASSLTPNYGYTF.

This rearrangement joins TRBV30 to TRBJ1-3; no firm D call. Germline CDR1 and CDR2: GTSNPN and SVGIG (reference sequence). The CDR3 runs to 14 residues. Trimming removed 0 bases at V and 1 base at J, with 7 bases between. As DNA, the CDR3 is TGTGCCTGGAGTGTCGGACTATCTGGAAACACCATATATTTT. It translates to CAWSVGLSGNTIYF.

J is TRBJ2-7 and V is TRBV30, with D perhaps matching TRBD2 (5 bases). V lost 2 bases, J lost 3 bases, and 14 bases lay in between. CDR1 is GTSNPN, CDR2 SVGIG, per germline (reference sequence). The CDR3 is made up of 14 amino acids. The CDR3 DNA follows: TGTGCCTGGAGTTATTTAGCGACTCACTACGAGCAGTACTTC. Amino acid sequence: CAWSYLATHYEQYF. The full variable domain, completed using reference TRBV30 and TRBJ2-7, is SQTIHQWPATLVQPVGSPLSLECTVEGTSNPNLYWYRQAAGRGLQLLFYSVGIGQISSEVPQNLSASRPQDRQFILSSKKLLLSDSGFYLCAWSYLATHYEQYFGPGTRLTVT.

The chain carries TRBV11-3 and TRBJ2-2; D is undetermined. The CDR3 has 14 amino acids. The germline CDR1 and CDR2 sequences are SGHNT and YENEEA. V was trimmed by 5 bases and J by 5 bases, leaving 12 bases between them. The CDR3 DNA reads TGTGCCAGCAGCCCGAACCGGGCGACCGGGGAGCTGTTTTTT. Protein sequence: CASSPNRATGELFF. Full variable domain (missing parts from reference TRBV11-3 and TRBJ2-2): EAGVVQSPRYKIIEKKQPVAFWCNPISGHNTLYWYLQNLGQGPELLIRYENEEAVDDSQLPKDRFSAERLKGVDSTLKIQPAELGDSAVYLCASSPNRATGELFFGEGSRLTVL.

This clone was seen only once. The CDR3 reads CAISVLQGAIYGYTF. DNA of the CDR3: TGTGCCATCAGCGTCCTCCAGGGGGCTATCTATGGCTACACCTTC. The genes are TRBV10-3 and TRBJ1-2; 8 positions agree with TRBD1. Germline loops: CDR1 ENHRY, CDR2 SYGVKD. The junction had 10 bases not matched to a gene; V was cut back by 6 bases and J by 4 bases. The CDR3 is 15 residues long.

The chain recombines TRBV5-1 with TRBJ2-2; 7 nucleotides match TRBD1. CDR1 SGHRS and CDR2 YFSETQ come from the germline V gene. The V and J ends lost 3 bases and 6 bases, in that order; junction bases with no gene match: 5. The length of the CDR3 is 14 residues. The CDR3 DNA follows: TGCGCCAGCAGCTACGAGACAGGGCCCGGGGAGCTGTTTTTT. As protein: CASSYETGPGELFF. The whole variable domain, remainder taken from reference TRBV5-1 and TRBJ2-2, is KAGVTQTPRYLIKTRGQQVTLSCSPISGHRSVSWYQQTPGQGLQFLFEYFSETQRNKGNFPGRFSGRQFSNSRSEMNVSTLELGDSALYLCASSYETGPGELFFGEGSRLTVL.

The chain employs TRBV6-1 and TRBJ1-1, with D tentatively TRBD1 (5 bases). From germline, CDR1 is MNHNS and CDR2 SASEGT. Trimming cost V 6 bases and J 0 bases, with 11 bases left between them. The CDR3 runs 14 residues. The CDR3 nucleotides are TGTGCCAGCAGCATGGAGGGGATGAACACTGAAGCTTTCTTT. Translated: CASSMEGMNTEAFF.

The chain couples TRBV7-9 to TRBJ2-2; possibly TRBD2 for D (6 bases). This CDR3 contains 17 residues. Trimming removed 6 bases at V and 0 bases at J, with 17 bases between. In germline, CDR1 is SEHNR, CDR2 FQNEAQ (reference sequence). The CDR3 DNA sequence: TGTGCCAGCAGAGATCGGGGAGGACCTCCGAACACCGGGGAGCTGTTTTTT. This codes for CASRDRGGPPNTGELFF.